Following are 21 T cell receptor beta chains from one sample sequenced in a study of post-analysis software for immune sequencing data. Notes on the study in general: About 5 TRBV segments (TRBV5-6, TRBV5-1 and TRBV20-1 among them) occurred more frequently in patients than in controls.

No antigen has been assigned to these receptors. TCR beta cDNA libraries included unique molecular identifiers. TCRdb analysed the PCR reads with MiXCR anew, one entry per CDR3 protein. This sample has hundreds of thousands of distinct CDR3 sequences, with roughly 27% found just once. Sample: blood. Every receptor here comes from a girl between 5 and 17 years old with multiple sclerosis.

This chain links TRBV20-1 with TRBJ2-7; 9 positions agree with TRBD2. Germline values: CDR1 DFQATT, CDR2 SNEGSKA (reference sequence). With V trimmed by 3 bases and J by 5 bases, 11 bases remained unmatched. The CDR3 is made up of 15 amino acids. In DNA, the CDR3 is TGCAGTGCTAGGAACTTAGCGGGAGTGCAGCACGAGCAGTACTTC. Translating it yields CSARNLAGVQHEQYF.

A few counts support this clonotype. This chain links TRBV11-2 with TRBJ2-1, with 10 nucleotides matching TRBD2. This CDR3 spans 15 amino acids. Per the germline V gene, CDR1 is SGHAT and CDR2 is FQNNGV. With 4 bases clipped from V and 8 bases from J, the junction kept 8 bases outside the gene matches. In DNA form, the CDR3 reads TGTGCCAGCAGCTCCCTAGCGGGAGTTCTCGATGAGCAGTTCTTC. Its protein is CASSSLAGVLDEQFF. Using reference TRBV11-2 and TRBJ2-1 for the parts outside the CDR3, the full variable domain is EAGVAQSPRYKIIEKRQSVAFWCNPISGHATLYWYQQILGQGPKLLIQFQNNGVVDDSQLPKDRFSAERLKGVDSTLKIQPAKLEDSAVYLCASSSLAGVLDEQFFGPGTRLTVL.

The chain is built from TRBV7-8 and TRBJ2-1; 9 bases match TRBD2. V lost 5 bases to trimming and J lost 4 bases; unmatched junction nucleotides: 18. This CDR3 has 19 residues. In germline, CDR1 is SGHVS, CDR2 FQNEAQ. CDR3 nucleotide sequence: TGTGCCAGCAGCCCCCGACGGCGGGGGGGCAGGCTAGATTACAATGAGCAGTTCTTC. Its protein product is CASSPRRRGGRLDYNEQFF.

In its sample, this clonotype was seen a few times. The chain links TRBV7-2 to TRBJ2-3; D unclear. Trimming removed 6 bases at V and 4 bases at J, with 8 bases between. This CDR3 contains 12 residues. Germline CDR1 is SGHTA and CDR2 is FQGNSA. CDR3 sequence reads: CASSFPPDTQYF. CDR3 in DNA: TGTGCCAGCAGTTTCCCTCCAGATACGCAGTATTTT.

The rearrangement uses TRBV20-1 and TRBJ2-1; maybe TRBD1 (5 bases). Germline V CDR1 and CDR2: DFQATT, SNEGSKA (reference sequence). V gave up 7 bases and J gave up 12 bases, with 22 bases separating them. This CDR3 region has 13 residues. Here the CDR3 DNA reads TGCAGTGTTCAAACGCGCAGGGTGTATAGGCAGTTCTTC. As protein: CSVQTRRVYRQFF.

V usage is TRBV4-1 and J usage is TRBJ1-1, with TRBD1 as a possible D gene (6 bases). The CDR3 loop spans 15 amino acids. Germline V gene sequence: CDR1 MGHRA, CDR2 YSYEKL. V shed 2 bases and J shed 4 bases, with 14 bases lying between them. CDR3 nucleotide sequence: TGCGCCAGCAGCCAAAAGGGGGGGGGCGGCACTGAAGCTTTCTTT. This gives the protein CASSQKGGGGTEAFF.

V is TRBV7-9 and J is TRBJ2-5; TRBD2 agrees at 9 bases. The J call is doubtful: the DNA matches TRBJ2-7 better. CDR1 and CDR2 (germline): SEHNR, FQNEAQ (reference sequence). This CDR3 is built from 16 residues. In DNA form, the CDR3 reads TGTGCCAGCAGCTCACAGAGTAGCGGGAGTCTCAACGAGCAGTACTTC. Amino acids: CASSSQSSGSLNEQYF.

The gene calls are TRBV28 and TRBJ1-5; no clear D. V gave up 11 bases and J gave up 1 base, with 12 bases separating them. The CDR3 extends over 13 amino acids. Germline values: CDR1 MDHEN, CDR2 SYDVKM. The DNA for the CDR3 is TGTGCCGGCACGTACAGCAGCAATCAGCCCCAGCATTTT. The encoded protein is CAGTYSSNQPQHF.

This clonotype was counted once. The final CDR3 position lacks the conserved phenylalanine or tryptophan, pointing to a likely read error. The V gene is TRBV12-3 or TRBV12-4, the J gene TRBJ2-3; D not resolved. CDR3 length equals 13 residues. The V end was cut by 2 bases, the J end by 1 base, with 4 bases between. CDR3 DNA: TGTGCCAGCAGTTTAACGGGCACAGATACGCAGTATTCT. The encoded protein is CASSLTGTDTQYS.

This clonotype was seen a few times. The chain recombines TRBV15 with TRBJ2-1; no firm D call. There are 16 residues in the CDR3. With 0 bases removed from V and 0 bases from J, the gap between germline ends came to 9 bases. The germline gives CDR1 LNHNV, CDR2 YYDKDF (reference sequence). CDR3 sequence reads: CATSRERLSSYNEQFF. The DNA for the CDR3 is TGTGCCACCAGCAGAGAGAGGCTAAGCTCCTACAATGAGCAGTTCTTC. Filled out from reference TRBV15 and TRBJ2-1, the complete variable domain reads DAMVIQNPRYQVTQFGKPVTLSCSQTLNHNVMYWYQQKSSQAPKLLFHYYDKDFNNEADTPDNFQSRRPNTSFCFLDIRSPGLGDTAMYLCATSRERLSSYNEQFFGPGTRLTVL.

The J gene is TRBJ1-1, the V gene TRBV7-2; D not certain. The CDR3 is made up of 12 amino acids. Per the germline V gene, CDR1 is SGHTA and CDR2 is FQGNSA. This CDR3 reads CAAGLTNTEAFF. For the CDR3, the DNA is TGTGCGGCCGGGCTCACCAACACTGAAGCTTTCTTT.

This clonotype showed up just a few times. The rearrangement joins TRBV20-1 to TRBJ2-3; D is tentatively TRBD1 or TRBD2 (5 bases each). Germline CDR1 DFQATT, CDR2 SNEGSKA (reference sequence). This CDR3 has 16 residues. V shed 4 bases and J shed 1 base, with 18 bases lying between them. Written as DNA, the CDR3 is TGCAGTGCTAAGGCGGTTCTGAGGGGTGGCACAGATACGCAGTATTTT. Translated: CSAKAVLRGGTDTQYF.

The genes are TRBV2 and TRBJ1-2; TRBD1 matches at 11 bases. The CDR3 totals 16 residues. V shed 3 bases, J shed 4 bases, and the junction held 7 bases outside the gene matches. In germline, CDR1 is SNHLY, CDR2 FYNNEI. The CDR3 region is CASSEGQGVLFYGYTF. CDR3 DNA: TGTGCCAGCAGTGAGGGACAGGGGGTCTTATTCTATGGCTACACCTTC.

A remark on this clonotype: With a much larger clone just one base away, this may be a read error. This chain uses TRBV10-3 with TRBJ2-7; 14 bases are shared with TRBD2. CDR1 and CDR2 from the germline V gene are ENHRY and SYGVKD. CDR3 length: 13 residues. The CDR3 sequence is CTIGTSGSWEQYF. As DNA, the CDR3 is TGTACCATCGGGACTAGCGGGAGTTGGGAGCAGTACTTC.

This chain uses TRBV12-3 or TRBV12-4 with TRBJ1-2; TRBD1 aligns across 10 bases. There are 14 residues in the CDR3. The trim removed 6 bases at V and 4 bases at J, leaving 5 bases unmatched. The CDR3 DNA reads TGTGCCAGCAGCCCGGGACAGGGGCCCTATGGCTACACCTTC. This encodes CASSPGQGPYGYTF.

This clonotype was counted between two and nine times. The rearrangement links TRBV20-1 to TRBJ1-4; tentatively, D is TRBD1 (5 bases). V lost 0 bases, J lost 3 bases, and 11 bases lay in between. Per germline, CDR1 DFQATT and CDR2 SNEGSKA (reference sequence). The CDR3 is 15 residues long. The CDR3 DNA is TGCAGTGCTAGAGATCCCCGGGGCCCTAATGAAAAACTGTTTTTT. Translating gives CSARDPRGPNEKLFF.

The genes are TRBV12-3 or TRBV12-4 and TRBJ1-6, with a possible D match to TRBD1 (5 bases). The V gene lost 6 bases and the J gene lost 8 bases, with 14 bases spanning the gap. The CDR3 runs 14 residues. The CDR3 DNA reads TGTGCCAGCAGGTTGGACAACGCTGATTCACCCCTCCACTTT. It encodes CASRLDNADSPLHF.

This chain connects TRBV18 to TRBJ2-7; 9 bases are shared with TRBD1. Trimming at V came to 3 bases and at J to 5 bases, leaving 8 bases not matched to a gene. The V gene's germline CDR1 is KGHSH and CDR2 LQKENI. CDR3 length: 15 amino acids. The CDR3 loop reads CASSPLQGAIDEQYF. As DNA, the CDR3 is TGTGCCAGCTCACCGCTACAGGGGGCGATCGACGAGCAGTACTTC.

The J gene is TRBJ1-2, the V gene TRBV7-2; unclear D gene. This CDR3 region has 15 residues. Trimming stripped 1 base from V and 4 bases from J, with 13 bases between. Germline V gene lookup returns CDR1 SGHTA and CDR2 FQGNSA. Here the CDR3 reads CASSLERWGFYGYTF. Written as DNA, the CDR3 is TGTGCCAGCAGCTTAGAAAGGTGGGGATTCTATGGCTACACCTTC. Using reference TRBV7-2 and TRBJ1-2 for the parts outside the CDR3, the full variable domain is GAGVSQSPSNKVTEKGKDVELRCDPISGHTALYWYRQSLGQGLEFLIYFQGNSAPDKSGLPSDRFSAERTGGSVSTLTIQRTQQEDSAVYLCASSLERWGFYGYTFGSGTRLTVV.

Turning to this clonotype: A much larger clonotype is one base distant, so this may be a read error. The chain recombines TRBV6-5 with TRBJ1-2; D ambiguous. Trimming pared 10 bases from V and 7 bases from J, leaving 19 bases between. This CDR3 comprises 13 residues. Germline-derived CDR1 and CDR2 are MNHEY and SVGAGI. The CDR3 region is CATHRSEGCGYTF. As DNA, the CDR3 is TGTGCCACCCACCGGAGCGAGGGCTGTGGCTACACCTTC.

About this clonotype: This may come from a read error, since a much larger clone is one base off. The chain links TRBV4-2 to TRBJ2-1; the D gene is possibly TRBD2 (5 bases). CDR1 LGHNA and CDR2 YNFKEQ come from the germline V gene. The CDR3 has 15 residues. Written as DNA, the CDR3 is TGTGCCAGCAGCCAAGCGATGGCAGACTACAATGGGCAGTTCTTC. Translation: CASSQAMADYNGQFF.